This T cell receptor beta chain was captured by sequencing in a study of cytomegalovirus exposure and HLA in healthy donors. A multiplex PCR was run with 60 Vbeta primers and 13 Jbeta primers. The data were produced by immunoSEQ multiplex PCR, yet TCRdb's version contains in-frame clones alone and is incomplete. The profile covers about 120,000 clones, with about 68% appearing a single time and over 8.5% taken by the ten largest. Each donor's status was that of a healthy bone marrow donor. The V gene's germline CDR1 is MNHEY and CDR2 SMNVEV (reference sequence). V was clipped by 8 bases and J by 5 bases, with 19 bases between them. The CDR3 loop spans 15 amino acids.

Sequencing was performed on PBMCs. The chain uses TRBV27 and TRBJ2-1, with D possibly matching TRBD1 (5 bases). This clonotype was obtained from a woman in her thirties or forties in good health and CMV-seropositive. The CDR3 DNA is TGTGCCAGCGGGCCCCAGGGTCTCCCTAACAATGAGCAGTTCTTC. Translation: CASGPQGLPNNEQFF.